This T cell receptor (beta chain) originates from a study of T cells in Graves' hyperthyroidism and ophthalmopathy. Overall study: Peripheral blood was taken when the disease was first diagnosed, before any treatment began. The study's findings and limits: Ophthalmopathy was distinguished from stable hyperthyroidism by 13 V-J signatures. Most clonotypes expanded in thyroid above 0.001 were likewise present in blood.

Based on clinical symptoms, serum thyroxine and TRAb, thyroid ultrasound and orbital computed tomography, diagnoses were reached. The CDR3 contains 13 residues. Unmatched junction bases numbered 5, after V lost 3 bases and J lost 5 bases. CDR1 is DFQATT, CDR2 SNEGSKA, per germline (reference sequence). RNA transcripts served as the template for amplifying TCR beta CDR3 regions. TCR CDR3 underwent first-round RT-PCR with the HTBI primer set. In TCRdb, the multiplex PCR reads were re-called with MiXCR into one record per CDR3 protein. This table holds about 640,000 distinct CDR3 sequences, about 20% found once. A remark on this clonotype: Its antigen is currently unknown. A read error is possible here, since a much larger clone lies one base away.

The receptor was derived from a man aged 30 to 39 with Graves' ophthalmopathy. This chain links TRBV20-1 with TRBJ2-3; 7 bases are shared with TRBD1. Material for sequencing was blood. CDR3: CSARGTARDTQYF. The CDR3 DNA reads TGCAGTGCTAGGGGGACAGCAAGAGATACGCAGTATTTT.